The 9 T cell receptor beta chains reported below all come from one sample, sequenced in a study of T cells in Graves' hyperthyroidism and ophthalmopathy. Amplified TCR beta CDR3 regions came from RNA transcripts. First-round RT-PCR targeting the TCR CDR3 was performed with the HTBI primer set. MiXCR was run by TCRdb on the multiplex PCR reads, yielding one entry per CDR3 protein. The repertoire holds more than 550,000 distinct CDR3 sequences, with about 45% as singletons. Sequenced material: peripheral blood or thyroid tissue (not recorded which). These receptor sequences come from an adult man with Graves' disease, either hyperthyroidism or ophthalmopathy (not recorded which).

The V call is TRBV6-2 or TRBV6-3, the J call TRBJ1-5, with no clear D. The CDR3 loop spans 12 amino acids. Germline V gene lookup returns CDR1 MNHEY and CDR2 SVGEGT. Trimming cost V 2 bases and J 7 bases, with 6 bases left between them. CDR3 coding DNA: TGTGCCAGCAGTTACAAGTTACAGCCCCAGCATTTT. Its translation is CASSYKLQPQHF.

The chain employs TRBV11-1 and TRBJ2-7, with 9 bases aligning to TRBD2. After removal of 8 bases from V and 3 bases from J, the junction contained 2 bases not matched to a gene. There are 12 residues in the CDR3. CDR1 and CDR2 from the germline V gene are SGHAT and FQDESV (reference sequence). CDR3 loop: CASAGGLYEQYF. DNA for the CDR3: TGTGCCAGCGCGGGGGGGCTCTACGAGCAGTACTTC.

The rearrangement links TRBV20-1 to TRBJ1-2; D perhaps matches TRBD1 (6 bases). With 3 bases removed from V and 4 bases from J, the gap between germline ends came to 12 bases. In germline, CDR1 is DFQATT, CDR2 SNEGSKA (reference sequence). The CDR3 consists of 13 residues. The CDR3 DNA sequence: TGCAGTGCTAGCACAGGGTTTGTCTATGGCTACACCTTC. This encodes CSASTGFVYGYTF.

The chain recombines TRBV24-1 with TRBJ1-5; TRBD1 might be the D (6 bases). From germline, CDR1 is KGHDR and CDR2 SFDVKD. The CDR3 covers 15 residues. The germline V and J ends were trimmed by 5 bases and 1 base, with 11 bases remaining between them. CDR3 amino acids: CATSAPDRSNQPQHF. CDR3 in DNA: TGTGCCACCAGTGCACCCGACAGGAGCAATCAGCCCCAGCATTTT.

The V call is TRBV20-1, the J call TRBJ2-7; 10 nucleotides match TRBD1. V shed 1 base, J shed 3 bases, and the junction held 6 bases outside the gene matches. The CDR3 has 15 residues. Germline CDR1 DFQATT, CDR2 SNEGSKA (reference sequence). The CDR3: CSARARDRGFYEQYF. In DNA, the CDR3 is TGCAGTGCTAGAGCCCGGGACAGGGGCTTCTACGAGCAGTACTTC.

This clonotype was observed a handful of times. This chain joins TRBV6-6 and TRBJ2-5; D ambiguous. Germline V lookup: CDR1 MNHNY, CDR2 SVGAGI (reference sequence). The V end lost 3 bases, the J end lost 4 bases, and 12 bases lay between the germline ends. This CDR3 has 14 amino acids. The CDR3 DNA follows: TGTGCCAGCAGTTATTCCGACAACCCAGAGACCCAGTACTTC. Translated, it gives CASSYSDNPETQYF.

CDR3 region: CSVFDPRQPAGNTIYF. The CDR3 nucleotides read TGCAGCGTTTTTGACCCGAGACAGCCTGCGGGAAACACCATATATTTT. This chain joins TRBV29-1 and TRBJ1-3, with D perhaps matching TRBD1 (5 bases). CDR1 and CDR2 from the germline V gene are SQVTM and ANQGSEA. This CDR3 has 16 amino acids. V was cut by 5 bases and J by 4 bases, with 21 bases left in between.

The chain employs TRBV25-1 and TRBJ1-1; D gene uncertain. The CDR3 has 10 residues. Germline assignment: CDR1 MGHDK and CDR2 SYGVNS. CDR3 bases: TGTGTCAGAAGGGACACTGAAGCTTTCTTT. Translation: CVRRDTEAFF. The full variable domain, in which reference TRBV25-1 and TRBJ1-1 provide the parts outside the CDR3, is EADIYQTPRYLVIGTGKKITLECSQTMGHDKMYWYQQDPGMELHLIHYSYGVNSTEKGDLSSESTVSRIRTEHFPLTLESARPSHTSQYLCVRRDTEAFFGQGTRLTVV.

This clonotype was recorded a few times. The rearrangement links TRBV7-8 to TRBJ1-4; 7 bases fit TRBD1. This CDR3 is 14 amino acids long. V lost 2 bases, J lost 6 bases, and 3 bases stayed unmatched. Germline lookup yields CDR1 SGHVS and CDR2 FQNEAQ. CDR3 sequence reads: CASSLRDSHEKLFF. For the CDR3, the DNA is TGTGCCAGCAGCTTAAGGGACAGCCATGAAAAACTGTTTTTT.